This T cell receptor beta chain was identified in a study of blood T cell repertoires in COVID-19. The assay was immunoSEQ multiplex PCR, and TCRdb's table has in-frame clones only and misses some. The table has 200,000 to 250,000 clones, 83% seen once. The CDR3 has 15 amino acids. With V trimmed by 5 bases and J by 7 bases, 7 bases remained unmatched. CDR1 WNHNN and CDR2 SYGVQD come from the germline V gene (reference sequence). This rearrangement joins TRBV10-1 to TRBJ2-7, with TRBD2 matching 14 bases. The TCR was taken from a woman aged 25 to 39 with COVID-19, enrolled during active disease. Input material: peripheral blood. The CDR3 protein is CASSLGLAGAWEQYF. In DNA form, the CDR3 reads TGCGCCAGCAGTCTGGGACTAGCGGGAGCTTGGGAGCAGTACTTC.